The clone carrying this T cell receptor beta chain was recorded once. Its antigen is not known. In germline, CDR1 is SGDLS, CDR2 YYNGEE. V gave up 4 bases and J gave up 5 bases, with 15 bases separating them. The CDR3 length is 14 residues. Libraries were prepared by immunoSEQ multiplex PCR; TCRdb keeps only in-frame clonotypes and omits some of them. The table has around 980,000 clones, about 80% seen once; the top ten hold roughly 0.57%. The source of the sample is a study of shared clonotypes between healthy human individuals. Study outcomes and limitations: Larger estimated richness was generally seen in naive subsets than in memory subsets.

The V call is TRBV9, the J call TRBJ2-5; no clear D gene. The sequence came from a man younger than 30 in good health. Some clones in this sample may be carry-over from other donors' samples. The sequenced sample consisted of memory CD4+ T cells from PBMCs. Subset of the sample: CD45RA-negative fraction. CDR3 DNA: TGTGCCAGCAGCCCCGGGTCCTGGCGGGAGACCCAGTACTTC. It translates to CASSPGSWRETQYF.